The present entry profiles one T cell receptor (beta chain) with its context. Its target is not known. Sequencing used immunoSEQ version 4 in survey mode. Clones were sequenced by immunoSEQ multiplex PCR, and TCRdb holds only the in-frame ones, with some missing. In the table there are more than 30,000 clones, 82% of which are singletons. The data were obtained in a study of persistence of HIV-infected CD4 T cells. Overlapping HIV-1 Gag 15-mer peptides at approximately 0.96 ug per peptide per mL were used. CD40L/CD69 double-negative CD45RO-high memory CD4+ T cells were collected. The CDR3 consists of 15 residues. V shed 4 bases, J shed 5 bases, and the junction held 10 bases outside the gene matches. Germline values: CDR1 SGHNT, CDR2 YYREEE (reference sequence).

The sequence was obtained from an adult woman with HIV who was CMV-seropositive. The sample was CD4+ T cells sorted from PBMCs after roughly 18-hour stimulation, taken from a patient who received antiretroviral therapy. The chain couples TRBV5-4 to TRBJ2-5; 8 nucleotides align to TRBD1. The CDR3 loop reads CASSRQGAGMETQYF. CDR3 sequence (DNA): TGTGCCAGCAGCCGTCAGGGGGCGGGGATGGAGACCCAGTACTTC.